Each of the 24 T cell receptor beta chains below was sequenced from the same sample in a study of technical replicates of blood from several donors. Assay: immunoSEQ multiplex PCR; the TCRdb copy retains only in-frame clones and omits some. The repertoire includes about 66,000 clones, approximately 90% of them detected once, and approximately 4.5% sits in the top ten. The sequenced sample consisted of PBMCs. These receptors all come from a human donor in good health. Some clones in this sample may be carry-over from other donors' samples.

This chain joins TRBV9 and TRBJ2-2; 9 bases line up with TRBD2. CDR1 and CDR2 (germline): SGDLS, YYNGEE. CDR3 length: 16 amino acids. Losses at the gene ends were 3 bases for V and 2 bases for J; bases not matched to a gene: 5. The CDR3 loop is CASSAPGLANTGELFF. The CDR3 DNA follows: TGTGCCAGCAGCGCACCGGGACTAGCTAACACCGGGGAGCTGTTTTTT. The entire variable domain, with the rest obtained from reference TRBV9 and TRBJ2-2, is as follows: DSGVTQTPKHLITATGQRVTLRCSPRSGDLSVYWYQQSLDQGLQFLIQYYNGEERAKGNILERFSAQQFPDLHSELNLSSLELGDSALYFCASSAPGLANTGELFFGEGSRLTVL.

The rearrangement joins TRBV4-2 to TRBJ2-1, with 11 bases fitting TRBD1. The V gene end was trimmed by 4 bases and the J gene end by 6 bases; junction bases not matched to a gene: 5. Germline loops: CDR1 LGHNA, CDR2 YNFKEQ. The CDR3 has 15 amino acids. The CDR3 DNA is TGTGCCAGCAGCCTAGGAGGGACAGGGGGCAATGAGCAGTTCTTC. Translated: CASSLGGTGGNEQFF.

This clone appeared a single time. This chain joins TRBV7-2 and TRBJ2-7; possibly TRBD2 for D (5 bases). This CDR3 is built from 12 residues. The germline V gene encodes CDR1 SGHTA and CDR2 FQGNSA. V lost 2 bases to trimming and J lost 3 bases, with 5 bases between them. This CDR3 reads CASSLSGYEQYF. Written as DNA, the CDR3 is TGTGCCAGCAGCTTAAGCGGCTACGAGCAGTACTTC.

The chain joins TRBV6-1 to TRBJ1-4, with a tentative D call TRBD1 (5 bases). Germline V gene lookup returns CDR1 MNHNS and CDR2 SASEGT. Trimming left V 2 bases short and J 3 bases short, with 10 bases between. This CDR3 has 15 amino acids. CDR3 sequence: CASSERGIANEKLFF. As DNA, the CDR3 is TGTGCCAGCAGTGAAAGGGGCATAGCTAATGAAAAACTGTTTTTT.

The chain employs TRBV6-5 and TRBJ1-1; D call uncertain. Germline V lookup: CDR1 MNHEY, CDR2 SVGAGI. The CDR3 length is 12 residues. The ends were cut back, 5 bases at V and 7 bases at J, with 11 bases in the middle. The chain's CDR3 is CASSRARGEAFF. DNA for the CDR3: TGTGCCAGCAGTCGAGCCCGGGGTGAAGCTTTCTTT.

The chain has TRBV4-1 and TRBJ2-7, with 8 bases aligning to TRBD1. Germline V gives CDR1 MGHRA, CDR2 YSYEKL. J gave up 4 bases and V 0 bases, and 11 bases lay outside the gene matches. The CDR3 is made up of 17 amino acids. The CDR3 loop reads CASSQDMITGGWYEQYF. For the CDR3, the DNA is TGCGCCAGCAGCCAAGATATGATTACAGGGGGTTGGTACGAGCAGTACTTC.

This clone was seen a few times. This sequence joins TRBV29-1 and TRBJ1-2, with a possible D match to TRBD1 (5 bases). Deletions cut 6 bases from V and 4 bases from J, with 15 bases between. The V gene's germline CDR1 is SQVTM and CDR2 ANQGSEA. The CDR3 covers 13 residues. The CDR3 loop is CSVADSPSYGYTF. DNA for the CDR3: TGCAGCGTGGCAGACAGCCCCTCCTATGGCTACACCTTC.

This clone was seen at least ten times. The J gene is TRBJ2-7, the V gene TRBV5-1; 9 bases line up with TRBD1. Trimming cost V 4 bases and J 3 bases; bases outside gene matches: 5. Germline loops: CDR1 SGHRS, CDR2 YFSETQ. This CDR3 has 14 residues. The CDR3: CASSTTGGYYEQYF. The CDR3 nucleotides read TGCGCCAGCAGCACGACAGGGGGGTACTACGAGCAGTACTTC.

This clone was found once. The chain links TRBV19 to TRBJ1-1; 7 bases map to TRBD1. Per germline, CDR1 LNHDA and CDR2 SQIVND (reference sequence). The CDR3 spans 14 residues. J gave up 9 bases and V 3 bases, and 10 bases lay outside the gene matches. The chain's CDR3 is CASSIRGQAKKAFF. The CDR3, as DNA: TGTGCCAGTAGTATTCGAGGACAGGCCAAAAAAGCTTTCTTT. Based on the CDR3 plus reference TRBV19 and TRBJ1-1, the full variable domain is DGGITQSPKYLFRKEGQNVTLSCEQNLNHDAMYWYRQDPGQGLRLIYYSQIVNDFQKGDIAEGYSVSREKKESFPLTVTSAQKNPTAFYLCASSIRGQAKKAFFGQGTRLTVV.

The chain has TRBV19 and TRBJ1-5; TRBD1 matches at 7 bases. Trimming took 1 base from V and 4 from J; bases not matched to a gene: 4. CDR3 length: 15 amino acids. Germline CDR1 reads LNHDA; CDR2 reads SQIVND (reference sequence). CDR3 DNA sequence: TGTGCCAGTAGTATAGTGACAGGGATGAATCAGCCCCAGCATTTT. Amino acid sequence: CASSIVTGMNQPQHF.

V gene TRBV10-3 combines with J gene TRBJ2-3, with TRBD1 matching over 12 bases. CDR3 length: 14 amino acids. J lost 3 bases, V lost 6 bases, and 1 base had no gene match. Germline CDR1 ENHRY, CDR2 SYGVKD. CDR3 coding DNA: TGTGCCATCAGGGGACAGGGGGCAACAGATACGCAGTATTTT. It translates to CAIRGQGATDTQYF.

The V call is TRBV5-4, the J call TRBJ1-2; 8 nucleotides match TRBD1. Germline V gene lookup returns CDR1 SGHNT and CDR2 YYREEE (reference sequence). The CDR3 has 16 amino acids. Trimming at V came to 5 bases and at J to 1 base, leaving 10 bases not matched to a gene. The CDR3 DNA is TGTGCCAGCAGACCCGACGGGGGACAGGTTAACTATGGCTACACCTTC. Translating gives CASRPDGGQVNYGYTF.

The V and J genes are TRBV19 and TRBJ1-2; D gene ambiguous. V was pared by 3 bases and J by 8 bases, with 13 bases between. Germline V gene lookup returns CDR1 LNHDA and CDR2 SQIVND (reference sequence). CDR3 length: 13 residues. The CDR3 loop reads CASSISVSSGYTF. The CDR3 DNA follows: TGTGCCAGTAGTATCTCGGTCTCAAGCGGCTACACCTTC. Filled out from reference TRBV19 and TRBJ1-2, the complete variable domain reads DGGITQSPKYLFRKEGQNVTLSCEQNLNHDAMYWYRQDPGQGLRLIYYSQIVNDFQKGDIAEGYSVSREKKESFPLTVTSAQKNPTAFYLCASSISVSSGYTFGSGTRLTVV.

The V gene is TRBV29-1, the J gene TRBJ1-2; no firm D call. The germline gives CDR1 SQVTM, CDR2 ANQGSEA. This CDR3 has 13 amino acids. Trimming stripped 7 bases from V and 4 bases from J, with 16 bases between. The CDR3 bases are TGCAGCGCATCGCGTAGGGAGAGCTATGGCTACACCTTC. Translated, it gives CSASRRESYGYTF.

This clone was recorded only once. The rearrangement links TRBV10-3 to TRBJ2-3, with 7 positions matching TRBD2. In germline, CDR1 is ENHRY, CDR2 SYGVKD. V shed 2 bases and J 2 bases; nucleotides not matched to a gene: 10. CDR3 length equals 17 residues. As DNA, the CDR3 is TGTGCCATCAGTGAGACCCAACTAGCGAGCCACACAGATACGCAGTATTTT. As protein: CAISETQLASHTDTQYF.

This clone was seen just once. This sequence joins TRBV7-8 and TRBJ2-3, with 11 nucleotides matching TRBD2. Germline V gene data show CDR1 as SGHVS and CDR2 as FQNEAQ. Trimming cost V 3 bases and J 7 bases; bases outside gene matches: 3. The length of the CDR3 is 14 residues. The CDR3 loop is CASSFSGRGNTQYF. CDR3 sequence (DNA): TGTGCCAGCAGCTTTAGCGGGAGGGGAAATACGCAGTATTTT.

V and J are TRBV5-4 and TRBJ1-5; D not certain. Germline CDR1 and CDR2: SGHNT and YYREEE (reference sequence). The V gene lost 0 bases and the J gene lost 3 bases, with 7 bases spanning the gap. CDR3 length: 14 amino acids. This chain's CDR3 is CASSLAGINQPQHF. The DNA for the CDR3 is TGTGCCAGCAGCTTGGCCGGGATCAATCAGCCCCAGCATTTT.

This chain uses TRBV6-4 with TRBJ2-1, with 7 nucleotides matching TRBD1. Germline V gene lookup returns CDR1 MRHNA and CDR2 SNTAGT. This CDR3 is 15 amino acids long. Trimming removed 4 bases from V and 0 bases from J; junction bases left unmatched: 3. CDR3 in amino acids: CASSAQGDSYNEQFF. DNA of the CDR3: TGTGCCAGCAGTGCTCAGGGGGACTCCTACAATGAGCAGTTCTTC.

Here the CDR3 reads CASSLQVGSYEQYF. The CDR3 DNA sequence: TGTGCCAGCAGCTTACAGGTCGGATCCTACGAGCAGTACTTC. The chain couples TRBV11-2 to TRBJ2-7, with no clear D. The CDR3 loop spans 14 amino acids. The V gene's germline CDR1 is SGHAT and CDR2 FQNNGV. V shed 2 bases and J shed 1 base, with 9 bases lying between them.

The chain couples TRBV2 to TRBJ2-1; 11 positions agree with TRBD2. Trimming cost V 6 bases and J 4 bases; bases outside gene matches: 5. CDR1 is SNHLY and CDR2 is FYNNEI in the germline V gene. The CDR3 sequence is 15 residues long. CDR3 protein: CASRPGTSGYNEQFF. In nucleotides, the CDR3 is TGTGCCAGCAGACCCGGGACTAGCGGATACAATGAGCAGTTCTTC.

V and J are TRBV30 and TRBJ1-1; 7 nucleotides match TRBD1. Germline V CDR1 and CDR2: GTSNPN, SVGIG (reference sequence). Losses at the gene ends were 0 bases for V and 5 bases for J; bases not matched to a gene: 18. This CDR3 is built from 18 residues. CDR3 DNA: TGTGCCTGGAGTGTACAGATGGGCAGGGGGAGGTTTTATACTGAAGCTTTCTTT. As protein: CAWSVQMGRGRFYTEAFF.

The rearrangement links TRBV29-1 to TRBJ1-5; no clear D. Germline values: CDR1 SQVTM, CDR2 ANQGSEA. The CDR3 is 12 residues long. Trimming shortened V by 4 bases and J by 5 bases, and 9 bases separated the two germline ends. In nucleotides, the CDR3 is TGCAGCGTTGTAACTGGTGATCAGCCCCAGCATTTT. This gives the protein CSVVTGDQPQHF.

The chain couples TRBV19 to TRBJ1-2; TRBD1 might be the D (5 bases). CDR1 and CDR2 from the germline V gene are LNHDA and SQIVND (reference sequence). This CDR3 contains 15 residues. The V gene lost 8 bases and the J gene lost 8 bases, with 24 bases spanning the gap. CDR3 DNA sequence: TGTGCCAGTGGGGCGAACCAGGGACTTTCTAGGGGCTACACCTTC. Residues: CASGANQGLSRGYTF.

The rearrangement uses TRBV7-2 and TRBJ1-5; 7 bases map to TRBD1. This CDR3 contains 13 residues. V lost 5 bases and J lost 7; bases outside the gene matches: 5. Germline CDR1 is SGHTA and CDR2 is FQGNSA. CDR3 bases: TGTGCCAGCAGCCAAAACAGGGGCCAGCCCCAGCATTTT. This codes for CASSQNRGQPQHF.